The 10 T cell receptor beta chains given below trace back to one sample, sequenced in a study of blood T cell repertoires in COVID-19. Repertoires were generated with immunoSEQ multiplex PCR, while TCRdb's copy carries only in-frame clones and drops some. The data hold under 250,000 clones, with about 85% observed a single time. Sequenced: peripheral blood. The receptors here all came from a middle-aged man with acute or convalescent COVID-19.

The V gene is TRBV5-1, the J gene TRBJ2-3; TRBD2 is a possible D gene (5 bases). This CDR3 is built from 12 residues. Germline CDR1 reads SGHRS; CDR2 reads YFSETQ. V lost 4 bases and J 10 bases, leaving 13 bases between the germline ends. CDR3 in DNA: TGCGCCAGCAGCCCCCGAGGAGGAGCGCAGTATTTT. The encoded protein is CASSPRGGAQYF.

V is TRBV19 and J is TRBJ2-7; 10 bases fit TRBD1. V lost 5 bases, J lost 7 bases, and 17 bases stayed unmatched. Germline V gene lookup returns CDR1 LNHDA and CDR2 SQIVND (reference sequence). The CDR3 sequence is 17 residues long. DNA for the CDR3: TGTGCCAGTAGTTCCCGGGACAGGGGTAGAAAGGACCGGGAGCAGTACTTC. Protein sequence: CASSSRDRGRKDREQYF.

V gene TRBV11-3 combines with J gene TRBJ2-1, with D unclear. Germline V gives CDR1 SGHNT, CDR2 YENEEA. This CDR3 spans 15 amino acids. V dropped 4 bases and J dropped 8 bases, with 18 bases sitting between them. The CDR3 spells CASSSKPLPTYEQFF. The DNA of the CDR3 is TGTGCCAGCAGCTCCAAACCCTTACCCACTTATGAGCAGTTCTTC.

This rearrangement joins TRBV29-1 to TRBJ2-7; 8 bases map to TRBD2. Losses at the gene ends were 6 bases for V and 7 bases for J; bases not matched to a gene: 14. CDR1 is SQVTM and CDR2 is ANQGSEA in the germline V gene. The CDR3 is made up of 14 amino acids. The CDR3: CSVPGGGSEGEQYF. In nucleotides, the CDR3 is TGCAGCGTCCCAGGCGGGGGGAGTGAGGGTGAGCAGTACTTC.

The J gene is TRBJ2-2, the V gene TRBV7-3, with TRBD1 matching 7 bases. Germline loops: CDR1 SGHTA, CDR2 FQGTGA. V lost 4 bases to trimming and J lost 5 bases; unmatched junction nucleotides: 10. The CDR3 totals 16 residues. CDR3 bases: TGTGCCAGCAGCTCATTAGAGGGGGCAGGGACCGGGGAGCTGTTTTTT. Encoded protein: CASSSLEGAGTGELFF.

The chain has TRBV3-1 (or the pseudogene TRBV3-2) and TRBJ1-2, with D possibly being TRBD1 (5 bases). V was clipped by 1 base and J by 8 bases, with 23 bases between them. From germline, CDR1 is LGHDT and CDR2 YNNKEL (reference sequence). The CDR3 loop spans 17 amino acids. The CDR3 reads CASSQAHFGGAKGGYTF. CDR3 in DNA: TGTGCCAGCAGCCAAGCCCATTTTGGAGGGGCTAAGGGAGGCTACACCTTC.

The genes are TRBV7-2 and TRBJ2-7; D gene ambiguous. Germline V gene lookup returns CDR1 SGHTA and CDR2 FQGNSA. The germline V and J ends were trimmed by 0 bases and 6 bases, with 18 bases remaining between them. The CDR3 runs 16 residues. The CDR3 spells CASSLATTAVLGEQYF. In nucleotides, the CDR3 is TGTGCCAGCAGCTTAGCCACGACTGCCGTGTTAGGCGAGCAGTACTTC. Using reference TRBV7-2 and TRBJ2-7 for the parts outside the CDR3, the full variable domain is GAGVSQSPSNKVTEKGKDVELRCDPISGHTALYWYRQSLGQGLEFLIYFQGNSAPDKSGLPSDRFSAERTGGSVSTLTIQRTQQEDSAVYLCASSLATTAVLGEQYFGPGTRLTVT.

The V call is TRBV6-5, the J call TRBJ1-5; 9 positions agree with TRBD1. CDR3 length equals 14 residues. CDR1 is MNHEY and CDR2 is SVGAGI in the germline V gene. Unmatched junction bases numbered 13, after V lost 8 bases and J lost 11 bases. CDR3 in DNA: TGTGCCAGCTACTCGGGACAGGGTTTGAGATCCCAGCATTTT. Translating it yields CASYSGQGLRSQHF.

The chain has TRBV11-3 and TRBJ2-3; 15 nucleotides align to TRBD2. V gave up 5 bases and J gave up 4 bases; unmatched junction bases: 7. The CDR3 runs 17 residues. From germline, CDR1 is SGHNT and CDR2 YENEEA. The CDR3 bases are TGTGCCAGCAGCCCAGGACTAGCGGGGGGGAATGCAGATACGCAGTATTTT. It translates to CASSPGLAGGNADTQYF.

This sequence joins TRBV6-5 and TRBJ1-4, with 7 nucleotides matching TRBD1. The V and J ends lost 8 bases and 4 bases, in that order; junction bases with no gene match: 7. Per the germline V gene, CDR1 is MNHEY and CDR2 is SVGAGI. The CDR3 has 14 residues. Here the CDR3 DNA reads TGTGCCAGCGCCGGGACAGTTAATAATGAAAAACTGTTTTTT. It translates to CASAGTVNNEKLFF.